The 5 T cell receptor beta chains reported below all come from one sample, sequenced in a study of T cell responses to AZD1222 COVID-19 vaccine. Clones were sequenced by immunoSEQ multiplex PCR, and TCRdb holds only the in-frame ones, with some missing. The sample records over 150,000 clones, roughly 94% being singletons. The sample was peripheral blood, taken 28 days after the second AZD1222 dose. These receptors came from an adult who received the AZD1222 COVID-19 vaccine.

The rearrangement joins TRBV28 to TRBJ2-2; 8 bases agree with TRBD1. CDR1 is MDHEN, CDR2 SYDVKM, per germline. This CDR3 comprises 15 residues. J gave up 5 bases and V 5 bases, and 7 bases lay outside the gene matches. The chain's CDR3 is CASSQTGVRTGELFF. CDR3 nucleotides: TGTGCCAGCAGTCAGACAGGGGTCCGGACCGGGGAGCTGTTTTTT.

The chain is built from TRBV19 and TRBJ2-7; 9 nucleotides align to TRBD1. CDR3 length: 15 amino acids. Germline V CDR1 and CDR2: LNHDA, SQIVND (reference sequence). V trimming: 5 bases; J trimming: 2 bases; junction bases outside the gene matches: 7. The CDR3 DNA reads TGTGCCAGTAGTCAACCGGGACAGGGCCCCTACGAGCAGTACTTC. Protein: CASSQPGQGPYEQYF. Full variable domain (rest looked up from reference TRBV19 and TRBJ2-7): DGGITQSPKYLFRKEGQNVTLSCEQNLNHDAMYWYRQDPGQGLRLIYYSQIVNDFQKGDIAEGYSVSREKKESFPLTVTSAQKNPTAFYLCASSQPGQGPYEQYFGPGTRLTVT.

The chain combines TRBV4-3 with TRBJ1-4, with D possibly TRBD1 on 6 matching bases. Germline lookup yields CDR1 LGHNA and CDR2 YSLEER. This CDR3 is 17 amino acids long. V dropped 4 bases and J dropped 10 bases, with 25 bases sitting between them. The CDR3 here is CASSRTFGPGEGRKLFF. In DNA form, the CDR3 reads TGCGCCAGCAGCCGAACTTTTGGGCCAGGGGAGGGTCGAAAACTGTTTTTT.

This rearrangement joins TRBV14 to TRBJ2-1; D ambiguous. V was clipped by 2 bases and J by 3 bases, with 5 bases between them. The CDR3 is 13 residues long. Germline assignment: CDR1 SGHDN and CDR2 FVKESK. The CDR3 DNA reads as TGTGCCAGCAGCCAACTTGACTACAATGAGCAGTTCTTC. Translated, it gives CASSQLDYNEQFF.

This chain uses TRBV30 with TRBJ2-1; D is undetermined. Germline V gene sequence: CDR1 GTSNPN, CDR2 SVGIG (reference sequence). The V end was cut by 1 base, the J end by 9 bases, with 10 bases between. This CDR3 spans 12 amino acids. The CDR3 here is CAWSGPRPEQFF. CDR3 DNA sequence: TGTGCCTGGAGTGGACCTAGACCTGAGCAGTTCTTC.